These 5 T cell receptor beta chains originate from one sample sequenced in a study of T cell repertoires in cytomegalovirus infection. No antigen is known for these receptors. One entry per CDR3 protein results from TCRdb running MiXCR on the reads. The sample records about a million distinct CDR3 sequences, around 31% being singletons. Sequences were derived from cultured CD8+ T cells from PBMCs, sampled from culture after CMV antigen stimulation. The receptors were sampled from a human donor in good health (CMV status not recorded). Some clones in this sample may be carry-over from other donors' samples.

This rearrangement joins TRBV6-5 to TRBJ2-1; D is perhaps TRBD2 (5 bases). V was shortened by 6 bases and J by 8 bases, with 23 bases between the two germline ends. The CDR3 has 16 amino acids. Germline CDR1 MNHEY, CDR2 SVGAGI. The CDR3 DNA reads as TGTGCCAGCAGCCCATTAGTAAGGGTCAGCGGCGATGAGCAGTTCTTC. Residues: CASSPLVRVSGDEQFF.

As for this clonotype: The junction shows a germline mismatch at one end, possibly a read error. This chain uses TRBV7-9 with TRBJ1-1; perhaps TRBD1 as D (5 bases). Germline V gives CDR1 SEHNR, CDR2 FQNEAQ (reference sequence). The CDR3 has 15 residues. Here the CDR3 reads CVSSPLGELNTEAFF. Written as DNA, the CDR3 is TGTGTCAGCAGCCCTCTAGGGGAACTGAACACTGAAGCTTTCTTT.

This clonotype has at least ten counts. The rearrangement links TRBV7-9 to TRBJ2-7; 7 nucleotides agree with TRBD1. The V and J ends lost 3 bases and 3 bases, in that order; junction bases with no gene match: 8. The V gene's germline CDR1 is SEHNR and CDR2 FQNEAQ (reference sequence). The CDR3 is 15 residues long. CDR3 in amino acids: CASSLYVGGYYEQYF. In DNA form, the CDR3 reads TGTGCCAGCAGCTTGTATGTAGGGGGCTACTACGAGCAGTACTTC.

This clonotype appeared a few times. V and J are TRBV27 and TRBJ1-3; TRBD1 aligns across 8 bases. Germline V gene data show CDR1 as MNHEY and CDR2 as SMNVEV (reference sequence). This CDR3 is built from 19 residues. V gave up 2 bases and J gave up 4 bases; unmatched junction bases: 16. For the CDR3, the DNA is TGTGCCAGCAGTTTAAAAGCCCAGATTGCAGGGGGCGCCGGAAACACCATATATTTT. The encoded protein is CASSLKAQIAGGAGNTIYF.

This clonotype came up a few times. The chain employs TRBV5-1 and TRBJ2-3; no reliable D call. The CDR3 runs to 14 residues. Germline CDR1 is SGHRS and CDR2 is YFSETQ. Trimming removed 4 bases at V and 2 bases at J, with 11 bases between. In DNA, the CDR3 is TGCGCCAGCAGCACCTCGACGGTCACAGATACGCAGTATTTT. Translating it yields CASSTSTVTDTQYF.